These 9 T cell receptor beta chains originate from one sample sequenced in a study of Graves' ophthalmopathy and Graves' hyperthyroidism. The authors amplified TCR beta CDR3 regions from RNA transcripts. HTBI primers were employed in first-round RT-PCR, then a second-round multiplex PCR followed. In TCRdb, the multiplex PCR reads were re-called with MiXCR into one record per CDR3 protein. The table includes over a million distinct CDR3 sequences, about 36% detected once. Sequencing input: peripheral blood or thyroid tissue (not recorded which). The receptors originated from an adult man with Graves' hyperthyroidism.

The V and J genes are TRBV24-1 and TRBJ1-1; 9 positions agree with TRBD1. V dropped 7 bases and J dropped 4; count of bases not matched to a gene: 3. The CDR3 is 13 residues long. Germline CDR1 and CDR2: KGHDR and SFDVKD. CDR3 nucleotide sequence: TGTGCCACCAGGGGACAGGGACTCACTGAAGCTTTCTTT. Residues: CATRGQGLTEAFF.

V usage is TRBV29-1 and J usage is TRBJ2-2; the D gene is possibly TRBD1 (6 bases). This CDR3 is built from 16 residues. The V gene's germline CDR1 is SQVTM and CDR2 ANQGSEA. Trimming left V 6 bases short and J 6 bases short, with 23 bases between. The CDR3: CSVIKRGTRAAGELFF. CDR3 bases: TGCAGCGTGATAAAAAGGGGGACAAGAGCAGCCGGGGAGCTGTTTTTT.

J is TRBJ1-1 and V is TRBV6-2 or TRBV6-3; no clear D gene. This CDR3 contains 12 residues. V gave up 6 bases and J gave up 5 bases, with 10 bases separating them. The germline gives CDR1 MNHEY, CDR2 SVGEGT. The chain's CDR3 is CASSPAITEAFF. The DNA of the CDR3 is TGTGCCAGCAGCCCCGCGATAACTGAAGCTTTCTTT.

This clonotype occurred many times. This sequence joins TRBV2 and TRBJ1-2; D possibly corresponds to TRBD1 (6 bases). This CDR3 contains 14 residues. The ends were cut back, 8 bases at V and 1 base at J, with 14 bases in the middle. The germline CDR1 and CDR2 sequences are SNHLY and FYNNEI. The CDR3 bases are TGTGCCAGCGGACAGACTCAGCTTAACTATGGCTACACCTTC. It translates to CASGQTQLNYGYTF.

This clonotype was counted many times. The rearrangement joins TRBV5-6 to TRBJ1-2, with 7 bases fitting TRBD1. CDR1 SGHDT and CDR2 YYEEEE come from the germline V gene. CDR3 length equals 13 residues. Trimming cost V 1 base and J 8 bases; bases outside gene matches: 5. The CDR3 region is CASSLHRGRGYTF. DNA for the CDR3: TGTGCCAGCAGCTTGCACAGGGGAAGAGGCTACACCTTC.

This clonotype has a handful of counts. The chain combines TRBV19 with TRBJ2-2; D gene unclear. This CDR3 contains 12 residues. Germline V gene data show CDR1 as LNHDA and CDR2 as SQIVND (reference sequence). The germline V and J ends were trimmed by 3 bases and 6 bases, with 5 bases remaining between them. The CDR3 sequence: CASSIVAGELFF. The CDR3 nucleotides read TGTGCCAGTAGTATCGTTGCCGGGGAGCTGTTTTTT.

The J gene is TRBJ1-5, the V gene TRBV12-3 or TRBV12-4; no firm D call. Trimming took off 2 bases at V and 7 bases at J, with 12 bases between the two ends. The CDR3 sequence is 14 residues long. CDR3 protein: CASSLTASRQPQHF. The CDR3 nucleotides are TGTGCCAGCAGTTTAACGGCAAGCCGACAGCCCCAGCATTTT.

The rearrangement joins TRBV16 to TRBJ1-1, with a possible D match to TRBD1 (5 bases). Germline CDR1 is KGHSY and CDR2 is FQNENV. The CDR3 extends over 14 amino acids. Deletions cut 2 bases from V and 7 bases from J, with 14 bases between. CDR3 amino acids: CASSQGAGRNEAFF. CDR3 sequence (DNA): TGTGCCAGCAGCCAAGGGGCAGGGAGAAATGAAGCTTTCTTT.

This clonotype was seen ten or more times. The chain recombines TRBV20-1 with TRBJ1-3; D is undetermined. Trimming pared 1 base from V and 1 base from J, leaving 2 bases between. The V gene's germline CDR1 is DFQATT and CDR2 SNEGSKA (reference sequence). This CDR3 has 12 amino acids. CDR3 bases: TGCAGTGCTAGAGGTTCTGGAAACACCATATATTTT. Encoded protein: CSARGSGNTIYF.